The 20 T cell receptor beta chains listed next were all sequenced from one sample in a study of shared clonotypes between healthy human individuals. Repertoires were generated with immunoSEQ multiplex PCR, while TCRdb's copy carries only in-frame clones and drops some. Among 450,000 to 500,000 clones listed, over 65% were seen once. Sequencing was carried out using PBMCs. These receptors came from a woman between 40 and 55 years old in good health. Some clones in this sample may be carry-over from other donors' samples.

The gene calls are TRBV10-2 and TRBJ2-1; 14 positions match TRBD2. Germline assignment: CDR1 WSHSY and CDR2 SAAADI. J lost 9 bases, V lost 7 bases, and 5 bases had no gene match. This CDR3 has 14 amino acids. CDR3 in amino acids: CASKGLAGDSEQFF. In nucleotides, the CDR3 is TGCGCCAGCAAGGGACTAGCGGGAGACAGTGAGCAGTTCTTC.

V usage is TRBV7-2 and J usage is TRBJ2-1; unclear D gene. This CDR3 comprises 17 residues. V lost 0 bases, J lost 0 bases, and 12 bases lay in between. CDR1 is SGHTA, CDR2 FQGNSA, per germline. CDR3 residues: CASSLADRAGSYNEQFF. In DNA form, the CDR3 reads TGTGCCAGCAGCTTAGCGGATCGAGCAGGCTCCTACAATGAGCAGTTCTTC.

Concerning this clone: Other DNA sequences in the sample encode the same CDR3. This chain uses TRBV20-1 with TRBJ2-7; D is ambiguous. Germline CDR1 reads DFQATT; CDR2 reads SNEGSKA (reference sequence). The CDR3 is made up of 11 amino acids. Trimming removed 1 base at V and 3 bases at J, with 4 bases between. CDR3 sequence (DNA): TGCAGTGCTAGAGTCGGCTACGAGCAGTACTTC. Its protein product is CSARVGYEQYF.

This rearrangement joins TRBV6-1 to TRBJ2-1; D ambiguous. In germline, CDR1 is MNHNS, CDR2 SASEGT. This CDR3 contains 13 residues. Trimming stripped 8 bases from V and 10 bases from J, with 18 bases between. The CDR3 DNA sequence: TGTGCCAGCGGAACCGGCGCCGGGTGGGAGCAGTTCTTC. It translates to CASGTGAGWEQFF.

The chain couples TRBV6-6 to TRBJ2-5; TRBD1 might be the D (6 bases). From germline, CDR1 is MNHNY and CDR2 SVGAGI (reference sequence). Trimming took 6 bases from V and 2 from J, leaving 19 bases between them. The CDR3 is 16 residues long. CDR3 bases: TGTGCCAGCAGCGGCCGTTCCACGAGGGGGCAAGAGACCCAGTACTTC. Translating gives CASSGRSTRGQETQYF.

V and J are TRBV5-4 and TRBJ2-7; 9 positions match TRBD1. The CDR3 loop spans 16 amino acids. V dropped 2 bases and J dropped 0; count of bases not matched to a gene: 6. Germline assignment: CDR1 SGHNT and CDR2 YYREEE (reference sequence). The CDR3 coding sequence is TGTGCCAGCAGCTTTGCCGGGACAGGGATCTCCTACGAGCAGTACTTC. Residues: CASSFAGTGISYEQYF.

The table lists this clone with a few counts. The chain recombines TRBV27 with TRBJ2-5; no clear D. Germline CDR1 reads MNHEY; CDR2 reads SMNVEV (reference sequence). The ends were cut back, 4 bases at V and 0 bases at J, with 3 bases in the middle. This CDR3 comprises 12 residues. The CDR3 reads CASSYHQETQYF. The CDR3 DNA reads as TGTGCCAGCAGTTACCACCAAGAGACCCAGTACTTC.

This rearrangement joins TRBV15 to TRBJ2-5; 11 bases line up with TRBD2. The CDR3 extends over 17 amino acids. Looked up from germline, CDR1 is LNHNV and CDR2 is YYDKDF (reference sequence). Germline trimming cut 1 base from V and 4 bases from J; bases unmatched to any gene: 8. DNA for the CDR3: TGTGCCACCAGCAGAGTGGGCCAAGGACTAGCGGGAGAGACCCAGTACTTC. Amino acids: CATSRVGQGLAGETQYF.

This rearrangement joins TRBV6-1 to TRBJ2-3; 10 nucleotides line up with TRBD1. Per the germline V gene, CDR1 is MNHNS and CDR2 is SASEGT. The trim removed 6 bases at V and 3 bases at J, leaving 6 bases unmatched. This CDR3 is built from 15 residues. CDR3 coding DNA: TGTGCCAGCAGACCGCCGGGACAGGGGACAGATACGCAGTATTTT. This codes for CASRPPGQGTDTQYF.

The CDR3 sequence: CASSPQQGGYTF. The CDR3 coding sequence is TGTGCCAGCAGTCCACAACAGGGTGGCTACACCTTC. The gene calls are TRBV28 and TRBJ1-2, with D maybe TRBD1 (6 bases). The V gene lost 5 bases and the J gene lost 7 bases, with 11 bases spanning the gap. The CDR3 has 12 amino acids. CDR1 and CDR2 from the germline V gene are MDHEN and SYDVKM.

The chain is built from TRBV7-2 and TRBJ2-7, with D unresolved. V was cut by 2 bases and J by 4 bases, with 6 bases left in between. This CDR3 is 12 amino acids long. CDR1 is SGHTA and CDR2 is FQGNSA in the germline V gene. The CDR3 sequence: CASSLLGYEQYF. CDR3 DNA: TGTGCCAGCAGCTTATTGGGATACGAGCAGTACTTC.

To note about this clone: Since a far larger clone is one base different, this is likely a read error. The chain combines TRBV19 with TRBJ1-5; D gene unclear. The CDR3 totals 13 residues. The germline CDR1 and CDR2 sequences are LNHDA and SQIVND (reference sequence). Trimming cost V 5 bases and J 7 bases, with 12 bases left between them. Written as DNA, the CDR3 is TGTGCCAGTAGTGAGGCCCGAGGGCAGCCCCAGCATTTT. Translating it yields CASSEARGQPQHF.

This clone was seen a single time. V gene TRBV19 combines with J gene TRBJ2-3; 10 positions agree with TRBD2. The CDR3 spans 14 residues. J lost 6 bases, V lost 6 bases, and 6 bases had no gene match. The germline V gene encodes CDR1 LNHDA and CDR2 SQIVND (reference sequence). The CDR3 region has the DNA TGTGCCAGTAGGCCAGCGGGAGGGCCCGATACGCAGTATTTT. Translating it yields CASRPAGGPDTQYF.

The V gene is TRBV6-6, the J gene TRBJ2-1, with D possibly being TRBD1 or TRBD2 (5 bases each). CDR1 and CDR2 from the germline V gene are MNHNY and SVGAGI (reference sequence). Trimming cost V 5 bases and J 15 bases, with 14 bases left between them. The CDR3 contains 11 residues. The DNA for the CDR3 is TGTGCCAGCAGTGGTCCGGGACCCCTGTTCTTC. This encodes CASSGPGPLFF.

CDR3 sequence: CASSTEGGVENIQYF. The CDR3 bases are TGTGCCAGCAGCACCGAGGGAGGGGTCGAAAACATTCAGTACTTC. The chain recombines TRBV11-1 with TRBJ2-4, with 7 nucleotides matching TRBD2. In germline, CDR1 is SGHAT, CDR2 FQDESV (reference sequence). Trimming cost V 5 bases and J 5 bases; bases outside gene matches: 9. CDR3 length: 15 residues.

The genes are TRBV30 and TRBJ2-3, with 9 bases that match TRBD1. With V trimmed by 0 bases and J by 6 bases, 7 bases remained unmatched. Germline V CDR1 and CDR2: GTSNPN, SVGIG (reference sequence). This CDR3 contains 15 residues. DNA of the CDR3: TGTGCCTGGAGTGTGGCCGGGACAGGGTTTGATACGCAGTATTTT. Amino acids: CAWSVAGTGFDTQYF.

This sequence joins TRBV19 and TRBJ1-5, with no clear D. The CDR3 extends over 14 amino acids. Per germline, CDR1 LNHDA and CDR2 SQIVND (reference sequence). Trimming took 8 bases from V and 3 from J, leaving 14 bases between them. CDR3 protein: CASDGPRDNQPQHF. CDR3 DNA: TGTGCCAGTGATGGTCCCCGAGACAATCAGCCCCAGCATTTT.

This clone occurred once. Other DNA sequences in the sample encode the same CDR3. V gene TRBV5-1 combines with J gene TRBJ1-4, with TRBD1 as a possible D gene (5 bases). V shed 0 bases and J shed 8 bases, with 11 bases lying between them. CDR1 and CDR2 (germline): SGHRS, YFSETQ. This CDR3 spans 14 amino acids. CDR3 sequence reads: CASSLGTEGEKLFF. In DNA form, the CDR3 reads TGCGCCAGCAGCTTGGGTACAGAGGGGGAAAAACTGTTTTTT.

To note about this clone: A much more abundant neighbour one base away suggests this may be a read error. The rearrangement uses TRBV2 and TRBJ2-5; TRBD2 agrees at 8 bases. CDR3 size: 17 residues. Germline-derived CDR1 and CDR2 are SNHLY and FYNNEI. CDR3 nucleotide sequence: TGTGCCAGCGGTGAATGGGGGCCAGCGGGAGCCCAAGAGACCCAGTACTTC. It specifies CASGEWGPAGAQETQYF.

This clone is a singleton in its sample. The gene calls are TRBV30 and TRBJ2-6, with 9 bases aligning to TRBD1. Germline V lookup: CDR1 GTSNPN, CDR2 SVGIG (reference sequence). After removal of 1 base from V and 1 base from J, the junction contained 17 bases not matched to a gene. The CDR3 has 21 residues. Written as DNA, the CDR3 is TGTGCCTGGAGTGACCCCCCTAACAGGGGGCACCGCCCTTCTGGGGCCAACGTCCTGACTTTC. The encoded protein is CAWSDPPNRGHRPSGANVLTF.